This is a list of T cell receptor beta chains from one sample in a study of T cell responses to AZD1222 COVID-19 vaccine. Assay: immunoSEQ multiplex PCR; the TCRdb copy retains only in-frame clones and omits some. This sample has around 100,000 clones, with approximately 88% found just once. The sequencing used peripheral blood, collected on day 0 of AZD1222 vaccination. The origin of the receptors is an adult in good health. Each CDR3 is given with its conserved first and last residue. Fields, in order: V gene, D gene, J gene, clone size, CDR3 DNA, CDR3 protein. The D gene is left open where the match is weak. Only part of the rows carry a size: once, few, many, or a class if the clone is expanded.

v_gene: TRBV19
d_gene: TRBD2
j_gene: TRBJ2-1
abundance: .
CDR3nt: TGTGCCAGTAGAATAGCGGGAGGGTGGAATGAGCAGTTCTTC
CDR3aa: CASRIAGGWNEQFF

v_gene: TRBV11-3
d_gene: .
j_gene: TRBJ1-2
abundance: .
CDR3nt: TGTGCCAGCAGCTGGGGCCGGGGTGCGGACTATGGCTACACCTTC
CDR3aa: CASSWGRGADYGYTF

v_gene: TRBV5-1
d_gene: TRBD2
j_gene: TRBJ2-5
abundance: few
CDR3nt: TGCGCCAGCAGGACTAGCGGGGGTCAGTTTGAGACCCAGTACTTC
CDR3aa: CASRTSGGQFETQYF

v_gene: TRBV5-4
d_gene: .
j_gene: TRBJ1-3
abundance: .
CDR3nt: TGTGCCAGCAGCTTGGACGGGGCCTCGGGGACTGGAAACACCATATATTTT
CDR3aa: CASSLDGASGTGNTIYF

v_gene: TRBV27
d_gene: .
j_gene: TRBJ2-1
abundance: .
CDR3nt: TGTGCCAGCAGTCCTGGGGGGTCGAGGGGATACAATGAGCAGTTCTTC
CDR3aa: CASSPGGSRGYNEQFF

v_gene: TRBV2
d_gene: TRBD1
j_gene: TRBJ1-1
abundance: .
CDR3nt: TGTGCCAGCAGCAAGGACAGGGGGCAATATACTGAAGCTTTCTTT
CDR3aa: CASSKDRGQYTEAFF

v_gene: TRBV10-3
d_gene: TRBD2
j_gene: TRBJ2-1
abundance: .
CDR3nt: TGTGCCATCAGTGAGACGGCGACTAGCGAGAGCTCCTACAATGAGCAGTTCTTC
CDR3aa: CAISETATSESSYNEQFF

v_gene: TRBV5-1
d_gene: .
j_gene: TRBJ2-3
abundance: few
CDR3nt: TGCGCCAGCAGCTTGGGGGGTTCCACAGATACGCAGTATTTT
CDR3aa: CASSLGGSTDTQYF

v_gene: TRBV27
d_gene: .
j_gene: TRBJ2-5
abundance: .
CDR3nt: TGTGCCAGCAGTTCCTCAGGGACGTACGGGGAGACCCAGTACTTC
CDR3aa: CASSSSGTYGETQYF

v_gene: TRBV9
d_gene: .
j_gene: TRBJ2-2
abundance: .
CDR3nt: TGTGCCAGCAGCGCCTGGGGCACTAACACCGGGGAGCTGTTTTTT
CDR3aa: CASSAWGTNTGELFF

v_gene: TRBV5-4
d_gene: TRBD2
j_gene: TRBJ2-1
abundance: .
CDR3nt: TGTGCCAGCAGCGGCACTAGCGGGGGGGACAATGAGCAGTTCTTC
CDR3aa: CASSGTSGGDNEQFF

v_gene: TRBV9
d_gene: .
j_gene: TRBJ2-7
abundance: few
CDR3nt: TGTGCCAGCCTTGGTCCAGGCCTATACGAGCAGTACTTC
CDR3aa: CASLGPGLYEQYF

v_gene: TRBV10-2
d_gene: .
j_gene: TRBJ2-4
abundance: .
CDR3nt: TGCGCCAGCAGTGCCGCGGACTTCAGAAACATTCAGTACTTC
CDR3aa: CASSAADFRNIQYF

v_gene: TRBV7-9
d_gene: .
j_gene: TRBJ2-7
abundance: .
CDR3nt: TGTGCCAGCAGCTTGAGCGGAAGCTCCTACGAGCAGTACTTC
CDR3aa: CASSLSGSSYEQYF

v_gene: TRBV3-1/TRBV3-2
d_gene: .
j_gene: TRBJ2-7
abundance: .
CDR3nt: TGTGCCAGCAGCCAAGATAGGGGCCTCACAACCGTATTGGGGTCCTACGAGCAGTACTTC
CDR3aa: CASSQDRGLTTVLGSYEQYF

v_gene: TRBV18
d_gene: TRBD1
j_gene: TRBJ1-3
abundance: few
CDR3nt: TGTGCCAGCTCACCGAGGACAGGGGCTGGAAACACCATATATTTT
CDR3aa: CASSPRTGAGNTIYF